Here is one T cell receptor beta chain with its context. Antigen: not known. The sample comes from a study of T cells in localized non-small cell lung cancer. General study results and limits: Patients showing higher blood T cell density tended to see longer overall survival. Maximal T cell clonality occurred in uninvolved adjacent lung, with tumor ranking below it.

Assay: immunoSEQ multiplex PCR; the TCRdb copy retains only in-frame clones and omits some. The table lists about 40,000 clones, approximately 83% of them singletons. The CDR3 has 17 amino acids. The V gene's germline CDR1 is MDHEN and CDR2 SYDVKM. V gave up 2 bases and J gave up 1 base; unmatched junction bases: 4. The V and J genes are TRBV28 and TRBJ2-2; 10 nucleotides agree with TRBD1. The sequencing used peripheral blood, collected before any cancer treatment. This receptor was taken from a man aged 40 to 70 with stage I lung adenocarcinoma. The CDR3 region has the DNA TGTGCCAGCAGTTTAGGGACAGGGGTTTTGAACACCGGGGAGCTGTTTTTT. Translating gives CASSLGTGVLNTGELFF.